These T cell receptor beta chains were read from a single sample in a study of blood T cell repertoires in COVID-19. Profiling relied on immunoSEQ multiplex PCR, and the TCRdb table lists in-frame clones only, not all of them. The table records about 190,000 clones, 88% of them present only once. The sample taken for sequencing was peripheral blood. The receptors here all came from a man aged 25-45 years with acute or convalescent COVID-19. The CDR3 runs from the conserved cysteine through the conserved F or W. Fields, in order: CDR3 protein, CDR3 DNA, CDR3 length, clone size, V gene, D gene, J gene. The D gene is left open where the match is weak. Expanded clones get a size class; other rows say once, few or many, or leave the size out.

CDR3aa: CAISVSSGTRQGVYNEQFF
CDR3nt: TGTGCCATCAGTGTTTCGTCTGGGACCAGACAGGGGGTCTACAATGAGCAGTTCTTC
len: 19
abundance: .
v_gene: TRBV10-3
d_gene: TRBD1
j_gene: TRBJ2-1

CDR3aa: CASSLVSSGAKNIQYF
CDR3nt: TGCGCCAGCAGCTTGGTTAGTAGCGGAGCCAAAAACATTCAGTACTTC
len: 16
abundance: .
v_gene: TRBV5-1
d_gene: .
j_gene: TRBJ2-4

CDR3aa: CASSQALTGQKLFF
CDR3nt: TGTGCCAGCAGCCAAGCCCTTACAGGGCAAAAACTGTTTTTT
len: 14
abundance: .
v_gene: TRBV4-2
d_gene: .
j_gene: TRBJ1-4

CDR3aa: CAWRQPPSALHF
CDR3nt: TGTGCCTGGAGACAGCCACCCTCGGCCCTCCACTTT
len: 12
abundance: .
v_gene: TRBV30
d_gene: .
j_gene: TRBJ1-6

CDR3aa: CASKSPSGSYEQYF
CDR3nt: TGTGCCAGCAAGAGCCCTAGCGGGAGTTACGAGCAGTACTTC
len: 14
abundance: .
v_gene: TRBV2
d_gene: TRBD2
j_gene: TRBJ2-7

CDR3aa: CASGTGWPYEQYF
CDR3nt: TGTGCCAGCGGGACAGGGTGGCCCTACGAGCAGTACTTC
len: 13
abundance: few
v_gene: TRBV6-5
d_gene: TRBD1
j_gene: TRBJ2-7

CDR3aa: CATRRSPNEKLFF
CDR3nt: TGTGCCACCAGAAGGAGTCCTAATGAAAAACTGTTTTTT
len: 13
abundance: .
v_gene: TRBV7-8
d_gene: .
j_gene: TRBJ1-4

CDR3aa: CASSLGQINQPQHF
CDR3nt: TGTGCCAGCAGTTTGGGACAAATTAATCAGCCCCAGCATTTT
len: 14
abundance: .
v_gene: TRBV28
d_gene: .
j_gene: TRBJ1-5

CDR3aa: CASSYGSQGRGYTF
CDR3nt: TGTGCCAGCAGCTACGGGTCTCAGGGCCGGGGCTACACCTTC
len: 14
abundance: .
v_gene: TRBV7-9
d_gene: .
j_gene: TRBJ1-2

CDR3aa: CASSFSPGTGSSPLHF
CDR3nt: TGTGCCAGCAGCTTTTCCCCCGGGACAGGGAGTTCACCCCTCCACTTT
len: 16
abundance: once
v_gene: TRBV5-5
d_gene: TRBD1
j_gene: TRBJ1-6

CDR3aa: CASSYSSTGELFF
CDR3nt: TGTGCCAGCAGTTACTCTAGCACCGGGGAGCTGTTTTTT
len: 13
abundance: .
v_gene: TRBV6-6
d_gene: .
j_gene: TRBJ2-2

CDR3aa: CASSQLAFGDRWEKLFF
CDR3nt: TGCGCCAGCAGCCAACTTGCCTTTGGGGACAGGTGGGAAAAACTGTTTTTT
len: 17
abundance: .
v_gene: TRBV4-1
d_gene: TRBD1
j_gene: TRBJ1-4

CDR3aa: CASRKDSSNQPQHF
CDR3nt: TGTGCCAGCAGGAAAGACAGTAGCAATCAGCCCCAGCATTTT
len: 14
abundance: .
v_gene: TRBV6-5
d_gene: .
j_gene: TRBJ1-5

CDR3aa: CASSLGVAGGYGTDTQYF
CDR3nt: TGCGCCAGCAGTTTGGGGGTAGCGGGGGGCTACGGCACAGATACGCAGTATTTT
len: 18
abundance: once
v_gene: TRBV5-1
d_gene: TRBD2
j_gene: TRBJ2-3

CDR3aa: CASSLTGTGVYEQYF
CDR3nt: TGTGCCAGCAGCTTAACAGGGACAGGGGTCTACGAGCAGTACTTC
len: 15
abundance: few
v_gene: TRBV13
d_gene: TRBD1
j_gene: TRBJ2-7

CDR3aa: CASSYSREREQYF
CDR3nt: TGTGCCAGCAGTTACTCTCGGGAGCGGGAGCAGTACTTC
len: 13
abundance: .
v_gene: TRBV6-5
d_gene: .
j_gene: TRBJ2-7

CDR3aa: CASSAPPLAGITWVVTGELFF
CDR3nt: TGTGCCAGCAGTGCTCCCCCACTAGCGGGTATAACTTGGGTAGTCACCGGGGAGCTGTTTTTT
len: 21
abundance: .
v_gene: TRBV2
d_gene: TRBD2
j_gene: TRBJ2-2

CDR3aa: CAWSLERIYGYTF
CDR3nt: TGTGCCTGGAGTTTGGAGCGGATTTATGGCTACACCTTC
len: 13
abundance: few
v_gene: TRBV30
d_gene: .
j_gene: TRBJ1-2

CDR3aa: CASTFYGGEETQYF
CDR3nt: TGTGCCAGCACCTTTTACGGGGGGGAAGAGACCCAGTACTTC
len: 14
abundance: .
v_gene: TRBV2
d_gene: TRBD2
j_gene: TRBJ2-5

CDR3aa: CASSTGTSVWRVAKNIQYF
CDR3nt: TGTGCCAGCTCTACCGGGACTAGCGTTTGGAGGGTCGCCAAAAACATTCAGTACTTC
len: 19
abundance: .
v_gene: TRBV18
d_gene: TRBD2
j_gene: TRBJ2-4

CDR3aa: CASSLGTVNLGNTIYF
CDR3nt: TGTGCCAGCAGCTTAGGGACAGTGAACCTTGGAAACACCATATATTTT
len: 16
abundance: .
v_gene: TRBV7-2
d_gene: .
j_gene: TRBJ1-3

CDR3aa: CASSLLWAGQGWDTQYF
CDR3nt: TGCGCCAGCAGCTTGCTTTGGGCGGGACAGGGTTGGGATACGCAGTATTTT
len: 17
abundance: .
v_gene: TRBV5-1
d_gene: TRBD1
j_gene: TRBJ2-3

CDR3aa: CASSLVGLANEQYF
CDR3nt: TGTGCCAGCAGCTTGGTCGGACTAGCCAACGAGCAGTACTTC
len: 14
abundance: .
v_gene: TRBV5-8
d_gene: TRBD2
j_gene: TRBJ2-7

CDR3aa: CATSDWGGGEQFF
CDR3nt: TGTGCCACCAGTGATTGGGGGGGAGGTGAGCAGTTCTTC
len: 13
abundance: .
v_gene: TRBV24-1
d_gene: TRBD2
j_gene: TRBJ2-1

CDR3aa: CASSEDKRTSGGTYEQYF
CDR3nt: TGTGCCAGCAGTGAAGATAAGAGGACTAGCGGGGGAACCTACGAGCAGTACTTC
len: 18
abundance: .
v_gene: TRBV6-1
d_gene: TRBD2
j_gene: TRBJ2-7

CDR3aa: CATSDFADIYNEQFF
CDR3nt: TGTGCCACCAGTGATTTTGCGGATATTTACAATGAGCAGTTCTTC
len: 15
abundance: .
v_gene: TRBV24-1
d_gene: .
j_gene: TRBJ2-1

CDR3aa: CASRTQRDNQPQHF
CDR3nt: TGTGCCAGCAGGACACAGAGAGACAATCAGCCCCAGCATTTT
len: 14
abundance: .
v_gene: TRBV6-5
d_gene: .
j_gene: TRBJ1-5

CDR3aa: CEARGNRRGNTEAFF
CDR3nt: TGCGAAGCGAGGGGAAACAGGAGGGGGAACACTGAAGCTTTCTTT
len: 15
abundance: .
v_gene: TRBV6-5
d_gene: .
j_gene: TRBJ1-1

CDR3aa: CASRPQSHDRRSYGYTF
CDR3nt: TGTGCAAGTCGCCCACAGTCCCACGACAGGCGATCCTATGGCTACACCTTC
len: 17
abundance: once
v_gene: TRBV12-2
d_gene: .
j_gene: TRBJ1-2

CDR3aa: CASSPRLTGYEQYF
CDR3nt: TGTGCCAGCAGCCCTAGATTGACAGGATACGAGCAGTACTTC
len: 14
abundance: .
v_gene: TRBV3-1/TRBV3-2
d_gene: .
j_gene: TRBJ2-7

CDR3aa: CASSPLGQGISSGNTIYF
CDR3nt: TGTGCCAGCTCACCACTCGGGCAGGGCATCAGCTCTGGAAACACCATATATTTT
len: 18
abundance: .
v_gene: TRBV18
d_gene: .
j_gene: TRBJ1-3

CDR3aa: CASSFGTGSYEQYF
CDR3nt: TGCGCCAGCAGCTTTGGGACAGGATCATACGAGCAGTACTTC
len: 14
abundance: .
v_gene: TRBV5-1
d_gene: TRBD1
j_gene: TRBJ2-7

CDR3aa: CASSRSGGASYEQYF
CDR3nt: TGTGCCAGCAGCCGAAGCGGGGGGGCTTCCTACGAGCAGTACTTC
len: 15
abundance: .
v_gene: TRBV7-9
d_gene: TRBD2
j_gene: TRBJ2-7

CDR3aa: CASSLGTSPYNEQFF
CDR3nt: TGTGCCAGCAGCCTTGGGACTAGTCCATACAATGAGCAGTTCTTC
len: 15
abundance: .
v_gene: TRBV3-1/TRBV3-2
d_gene: TRBD2
j_gene: TRBJ2-1

CDR3aa: CASSPGTANTGELFF
CDR3nt: TGTGCCAGCTCACCAGGGACAGCGAACACCGGGGAGCTGTTTTTT
len: 15
abundance: .
v_gene: TRBV18
d_gene: TRBD1
j_gene: TRBJ2-2

CDR3aa: CATLGLANTGELFF
CDR3nt: TGTGCCACCTTGGGACTGGCGAACACCGGGGAGCTGTTTTTT
len: 14
abundance: .
v_gene: TRBV6-5
d_gene: .
j_gene: TRBJ2-2

CDR3aa: CASSRVAGEQFF
CDR3nt: TGTGCCAGCAGTCGGGTGGCGGGTGAGCAGTTCTTC
len: 12
abundance: .
v_gene: TRBV6-5
d_gene: .
j_gene: TRBJ2-1

CDR3aa: CASSWTGTGRYEQYF
CDR3nt: TGTGCCAGCAGCTGGACCGGGACAGGTCGATACGAGCAGTACTTC
len: 15
abundance: .
v_gene: TRBV7-2
d_gene: TRBD1
j_gene: TRBJ2-7

CDR3aa: CASSFPKLAPEQYF
CDR3nt: TGTGCCAGCAGTTTCCCGAAGTTAGCGCCCGAGCAGTACTTC
len: 14
abundance: .
v_gene: TRBV28
d_gene: .
j_gene: TRBJ2-7

CDR3aa: CASSRWGGSTEAFF
CDR3nt: TGTGCCAGCAGCCGCTGGGGGGGAAGCACTGAAGCTTTCTTT
len: 14
abundance: few
v_gene: TRBV6-5
d_gene: .
j_gene: TRBJ1-1

CDR3aa: CASSLDRPYNSPLHF
CDR3nt: TGTGCCAGTAGTCTCGACAGACCTTATAATTCACCCCTCCACTTT
len: 15
abundance: .
v_gene: TRBV19
d_gene: .
j_gene: TRBJ1-6

CDR3aa: CLFQRGQGVYGYTF
CDR3nt: TGTCTGTTTCAGAGGGGACAGGGGGTCTATGGCTACACCTTC
len: 14
abundance: .
v_gene: TRBV12-1
d_gene: .
j_gene: TRBJ1-2

CDR3aa: CASSEFGGNTEAFF
CDR3nt: TGTGCCAGCAGTGAATTCGGGGGGAACACTGAAGCTTTCTTT
len: 14
abundance: .
v_gene: TRBV2
d_gene: .
j_gene: TRBJ1-1

CDR3aa: CASSLYRQNQPQHF
CDR3nt: TGTGCCAGCAGCTTGTACAGACAAAATCAGCCCCAGCATTTT
len: 14
abundance: .
v_gene: TRBV5-8
d_gene: .
j_gene: TRBJ1-5

CDR3aa: CASSSPGQGGRQPQHF
CDR3nt: TGTGCCAGTAGTAGCCCCGGACAGGGAGGAAGACAGCCCCAGCATTTT
len: 16
abundance: .
v_gene: TRBV19
d_gene: TRBD1
j_gene: TRBJ1-5

CDR3aa: CAISESVGLAGDNEQFF
CDR3nt: TGTGCCATCAGTGAGTCTGTGGGACTAGCGGGGGACAATGAGCAGTTCTTC
len: 17
abundance: .
v_gene: TRBV10-3
d_gene: TRBD2
j_gene: TRBJ2-1

CDR3aa: CASSSTPTGFSEKLFF
CDR3nt: TGTGCCAGCAGCTCTACGCCTACAGGGTTTAGCGAAAAACTGTTTTTT
len: 16
abundance: .
v_gene: TRBV7-9
d_gene: .
j_gene: TRBJ1-4

CDR3aa: CASALQRTEAFF
CDR3nt: TGTGCCAGCGCTTTACAACGCACTGAAGCTTTCTTT
len: 12
abundance: .
v_gene: TRBV18
d_gene: .
j_gene: TRBJ1-1

CDR3aa: CASSLSGSPEYTQYF
CDR3nt: TGTGCCAGCAGCTTAAGCGGGAGCCCCGAGTATACGCAGTATTTT
len: 15
abundance: .
v_gene: TRBV7-3
d_gene: TRBD2
j_gene: TRBJ2-3

CDR3aa: CASSRGDPTNEKLFF
CDR3nt: TGCGCCAGCAGCCGGGGAGATCCAACTAATGAAAAACTGTTTTTT
len: 15
abundance: .
v_gene: TRBV4-1
d_gene: .
j_gene: TRBJ1-4

CDR3aa: CASSYSNSMNTGELFF
CDR3nt: TGTGCCAGCAGTTACTCGAACAGTATGAACACCGGGGAGCTGTTTTTT
len: 16
abundance: .
v_gene: TRBV6-6
d_gene: .
j_gene: TRBJ2-2

CDR3aa: CAISEPGQGGGYTF
CDR3nt: TGTGCCATCAGTGAGCCCGGACAGGGCGGTGGCTACACCTTC
len: 14
abundance: .
v_gene: TRBV10-3
d_gene: TRBD1
j_gene: TRBJ1-2

CDR3aa: CASSLGQGSSYNSPLHF
CDR3nt: TGTGCCAGCAGCTTAGGGCAGGGCAGCTCCTATAATTCACCCCTCCACTTT
len: 17
abundance: once
v_gene: TRBV13
d_gene: .
j_gene: TRBJ1-6

CDR3aa: CASSYRVDEAFF
CDR3nt: TGTGCCAGCAGCTACAGGGTCGATGAAGCTTTCTTT
len: 12
abundance: .
v_gene: TRBV5-6
d_gene: .
j_gene: TRBJ1-1

CDR3aa: CASSPSGGATDTQYF
CDR3nt: TGTGCCAGCAGCCCTAGCGGGGGGGCAACAGATACGCAGTATTTT
len: 15
abundance: .
v_gene: TRBV3-1/TRBV3-2
d_gene: TRBD2
j_gene: TRBJ2-3

CDR3aa: CASSIEGSQPQHF
CDR3nt: TGTGCCAGTAGTATAGAAGGGAGCCAGCCCCAGCATTTT
len: 13
abundance: once
v_gene: TRBV19
d_gene: .
j_gene: TRBJ1-5

CDR3aa: CASTMVDSTDTQYF
CDR3nt: TGTGCCAGCACTATGGTAGATAGCACAGATACGCAGTATTTT
len: 14
abundance: .
v_gene: TRBV6-5
d_gene: .
j_gene: TRBJ2-3